Listed here are 28 T cell receptor beta chains from one sample, sequenced in a study of CD8+ T cells in alopecia areata. Extraction and reverse transcription of RNA yielded cDNA as the sequencing template. The repertoire was sequenced with immunoSEQ multiplex PCR; TCRdb's copy has only in-frame clones and lacks some. The table has roughly 100,000 clones, roughly 53% seen once. The sequenced sample was CD4+ T cells sorted from blood. The receptor source for this set is a human donor in good health.

This chain connects TRBV29-1 to TRBJ2-3, with D perhaps matching TRBD2 (6 bases). Trimming pared 7 bases from V and 0 bases from J, leaving 20 bases between. The CDR3 is made up of 16 amino acids. Germline assignment: CDR1 SQVTM and CDR2 ANQGSEA. CDR3 DNA: TGCAGCGCCCTTCGGGGGTTCTCTACTAGCACAGATACGCAGTATTTT. Protein sequence: CSALRGFSTSTDTQYF.

This clone was observed a handful of times. The V call is TRBV7-6, the J call TRBJ1-1, with D unresolved. V was pared by 6 bases and J by 0 bases, with 17 bases between. The CDR3 sequence is 16 residues long. The germline gives CDR1 SGHVS, CDR2 FNYEAQ. The CDR3 nucleotides are TGTGCCAGCAGTCTAGGCCCAGCCGACTTGAACACTGAAGCTTTCTTT. Translated, it gives CASSLGPADLNTEAFF.

This clone was seen a few times. The gene calls are TRBV4-2 and TRBJ2-7; D might be TRBD2 (6 bases). This CDR3 comprises 17 residues. The V gene lost 0 bases and the J gene lost 2 bases, with 17 bases spanning the gap. Germline CDR1 LGHNA, CDR2 YNFKEQ. CDR3 nucleotide sequence: TGTGCCAGCAGCCAAGATACCTCCGGGACGGGAGCCTACGAGCAGTACTTC. This codes for CASSQDTSGTGAYEQYF.

This chain uses TRBV2 with TRBJ2-3; possibly TRBD2 for D (5 bases). The germline gives CDR1 SNHLY, CDR2 FYNNEI. The CDR3 is made up of 12 amino acids. Trimming took 4 bases from V and 6 from J, leaving 8 bases between them. DNA of the CDR3: TGTGCCAGCAGTGTGAGGAGGGATACGCAGTATTTT. It is translated as CASSVRRDTQYF.

The rearrangement uses TRBV5-1 and TRBJ1-1; 9 bases are a match to TRBD1. With V trimmed by 3 bases and J by 0 bases, 6 bases remained unmatched. CDR1 and CDR2 (germline): SGHRS, YFSETQ. The CDR3 has 16 amino acids. The CDR3, as DNA: TGCGCCAGCAGCTCCGGGACAGGGAACATGAACACTGAAGCTTTCTTT. Translated: CASSSGTGNMNTEAFF. The variable domain in full, completed from reference TRBV5-1 and TRBJ1-1, reads KAGVTQTPRYLIKTRGQQVTLSCSPISGHRSVSWYQQTPGQGLQFLFEYFSETQRNKGNFPGRFSGRQFSNSRSEMNVSTLELGDSALYLCASSSGTGNMNTEAFFGQGTRLTVV.

This clone appeared many times. This chain connects TRBV29-1 to TRBJ2-5, with 10 positions matching TRBD1. The J segment lost 3 bases and the V segment lost 5 bases, leaving 9 bases of the junction unmatched. The germline V gene has CDR1 SQVTM and CDR2 ANQGSEA. The CDR3 is 15 amino acids. The CDR3 here is CSVHDRGRGKETQYF. The CDR3 DNA follows: TGCAGCGTTCATGACAGGGGGCGAGGAAAAGAGACCCAGTACTTC.

The V and J genes are TRBV5-1 and TRBJ2-5; TRBD1 matches 8 bases. Germline trimming cut 3 bases from V and 1 base from J; bases unmatched to any gene: 5. Looked up from germline, CDR1 is SGHRS and CDR2 is YFSETQ. The CDR3 has 15 residues. This CDR3 reads CASSWSRGLQETQYF. The CDR3 nucleotides read TGCGCCAGCAGCTGGAGCAGGGGGCTCCAAGAGACCCAGTACTTC.

This chain connects TRBV5-1 to TRBJ1-1; TRBD1 agrees at 10 bases. The CDR3 length is 15 residues. CDR1 SGHRS and CDR2 YFSETQ come from the germline V gene. Trimming removed 4 bases from V and 7 bases from J; junction bases left unmatched: 10. The DNA for the CDR3 is TGCGCCAGCAGCACGCAGGGACAGGGGTACGATGAAGCTTTCTTT. Translating it yields CASSTQGQGYDEAFF.

The chain recombines TRBV28 with TRBJ1-5, with D perhaps TRBD1 (5 bases). The CDR3 extends over 15 amino acids. Germline values: CDR1 MDHEN, CDR2 SYDVKM. Trimming took off 2 bases at V and 0 bases at J, with 8 bases between the two ends. The CDR3, as DNA: TGTGCCAGCAGTTTAGGGGCGGATAGCAATCAGCCCCAGCATTTT. It translates to CASSLGADSNQPQHF.

The chain recombines TRBV7-2 with TRBJ2-1; 8 bases align to TRBD2. Germline V gene lookup returns CDR1 SGHTA and CDR2 FQGNSA. CDR3 size: 14 residues. V shed 2 bases, J shed 7 bases, and the junction held 4 bases outside the gene matches. CDR3 sequence: CASSLTLAANEQFF. In DNA, the CDR3 is TGTGCCAGCAGCTTAACACTAGCGGCGAATGAGCAGTTCTTC.

This clone was counted between two and nine times. The V gene is TRBV28, the J gene TRBJ2-1; no firm D call. The CDR3 extends over 17 amino acids. Deletions cut 5 bases from V and 0 bases from J, with 17 bases between. Germline CDR1 is MDHEN and CDR2 is SYDVKM. The CDR3 reads CASSPPVGGNSYNEQFF. CDR3 DNA sequence: TGTGCCAGCAGTCCCCCTGTCGGTGGAAACTCCTACAATGAGCAGTTCTTC. Looking up the rest from reference TRBV28 and TRBJ2-1 gives the full variable domain: DVKVTQSSRYLVKRTGEKVFLECVQDMDHENMFWYRQDPGLGLRLIYFSYDVKMKEKGDIPEGYSVSREKKERFSLILESASTNQTSMYLCASSPPVGGNSYNEQFFGPGTRLTVL.

The V and J genes are TRBV9 and TRBJ1-1; tentatively, D is TRBD1 (5 bases). This CDR3 comprises 13 residues. V was pared by 1 base and J by 8 bases, with 12 bases between. CDR1 and CDR2 (germline): SGDLS, YYNGEE. This chain's CDR3 is CASSVTPGTEAFF. The CDR3 DNA reads as TGTGCCAGCAGCGTAACCCCCGGGACCGAAGCTTTCTTT.

V and J are TRBV5-1 and TRBJ1-6, with a possible D match to TRBD1 (5 bases). Trimming left V 1 base short and J 9 bases short, with 20 bases between. The CDR3 length is 17 residues. Germline assignment: CDR1 SGHRS and CDR2 YFSETQ. DNA for the CDR3: TGCGCCAGCAGCTTGAGGGGACCGGGCACAGATCGTTCACCCCTCCACTTT. This codes for CASSLRGPGTDRSPLHF.

The genes are TRBV2 and TRBJ2-5, with 8 bases lining up with TRBD1. Germline V gene sequence: CDR1 SNHLY, CDR2 FYNNEI. Losses at the gene ends were 7 bases for V and 2 bases for J; bases not matched to a gene: 3. The CDR3 consists of 13 residues. This CDR3 is CASTRDRQETQYF. For the CDR3, the DNA is TGTGCCAGCACCCGGGACAGGCAAGAGACCCAGTACTTC.

The rearrangement joins TRBV10-3 to TRBJ2-6; TRBD2 might be the D (6 bases). V lost 6 bases and J 2 bases, leaving 11 bases between the germline ends. This CDR3 region has 15 residues. Germline loops: CDR1 ENHRY, CDR2 SYGVKD. CDR3 protein: CAIRASSAGANVLTF. The CDR3 nucleotides read TGTGCCATCAGAGCCTCTAGCGCTGGGGCCAACGTCCTGACTTTC.

The rearrangement uses TRBV6-6 and TRBJ1-5, with D possibly matching TRBD1 (5 bases). In germline, CDR1 is MNHNY, CDR2 SVGAGI (reference sequence). The CDR3 has 16 residues. V was shortened by 4 bases and J by 4 bases, with 17 bases between the two germline ends. In nucleotides, the CDR3 is TGTGCCAGCAGTTCCACCAGGGTATCCCGAAATCAGCCCCAGCATTTT. This translates into CASSSTRVSRNQPQHF.

The V gene is TRBV29-1, the J gene TRBJ1-1; D is unclear. CDR1 SQVTM and CDR2 ANQGSEA come from the germline V gene. This CDR3 comprises 13 residues. V lost 4 bases and J 2 bases, leaving 11 bases between the germline ends. CDR3 in DNA: TGCAGCGTTGTATTGACCCTCAACACTGAAGCTTTCTTT. Its protein is CSVVLTLNTEAFF.

The genes are TRBV29-1 and TRBJ1-2; TRBD1 matches 10 bases. Germline V gives CDR1 SQVTM, CDR2 ANQGSEA. The CDR3 is made up of 13 amino acids. The J segment lost 6 bases and the V segment lost 7 bases, leaving 8 bases of the junction unmatched. CDR3 protein: CSGRTGGGDGYTF. CDR3 in DNA: TGCAGCGGCCGGACAGGGGGGGGCGATGGCTACACCTTC.

The chain recombines TRBV2 with TRBJ2-5, with 15 bases lining up with TRBD2. V was pared by 4 bases and J by 5 bases, with 2 bases of the junction left unmatched. CDR3 length: 15 residues. CDR1 and CDR2 from the germline V gene are SNHLY and FYNNEI. For the CDR3, the DNA is TGTGCCAGCAGTGGGACTAGCGGGGGGGCGGAGACCCAGTACTTC. Its translation: CASSGTSGGAETQYF. Full variable domain (rest looked up from reference TRBV2 and TRBJ2-5): EPEVTQTPSHQVTQMGQEVILRCVPISNHLYFYWYRQILGQKVEFLVSFYNNEISEKSEIFDDQFSVERPDGSNFTLKIRSTKLEDSAMYFCASSGTSGGAETQYFGPGTRLLVL.

The gene calls are TRBV25-1 and TRBJ2-5, with 9 positions matching TRBD2. Germline lookup yields CDR1 MGHDK and CDR2 SYGVNS. The trim removed 1 base at V and 4 bases at J, leaving 13 bases unmatched. This CDR3 has 18 amino acids. CDR3 coding DNA: TGTGCCAGCAGTGAATCTACTCCAGCGGGGGGTCTCGGAGAGACCCAGTACTTC. It encodes CASSESTPAGGLGETQYF.

CDR3 DNA: TGTGCCAGCGCGGGGCGTGGGAAGGGCGAGCAGTACTTC. This sequence encodes CASAGRGKGEQYF. J is TRBJ2-7 and V is TRBV6-6, with a weak D call TRBD2 (6 bases). The CDR3 is 13 amino acids. The V end was cut by 8 bases, the J end by 6 bases, with 17 bases between. Germline assignment: CDR1 MNHNY and CDR2 SVGAGI (reference sequence).

This clone was seen only a few times. J is TRBJ2-2 and V is TRBV7-9; D is undetermined. There are 16 residues in the CDR3. From germline, CDR1 is SEHNR and CDR2 FQNEAQ (reference sequence). The V gene lost 6 bases and the J gene lost 3 bases, with 17 bases spanning the gap. CDR3 sequence: CASRAYWSRDTGELFF. The CDR3 DNA reads as TGTGCCAGCAGAGCATACTGGTCTCGGGACACCGGGGAGCTGTTTTTT.

This clone was seen a few times. The CDR3 region is CASSLVASGGAYEQYF. The CDR3 nucleotides are TGTGCCAGCAGTTTAGTTGCTAGCGGGGGGGCCTACGAGCAGTACTTC. This chain connects TRBV28 to TRBJ2-7, with TRBD2 matching 12 bases. The CDR3 runs to 16 residues. V dropped 2 bases and J dropped 2; count of bases not matched to a gene: 4. CDR1 MDHEN and CDR2 SYDVKM come from the germline V gene. Variable domain in full (rest from reference TRBV28 and TRBJ2-7): DVKVTQSSRYLVKRTGEKVFLECVQDMDHENMFWYRQDPGLGLRLIYFSYDVKMKEKGDIPEGYSVSREKKERFSLILESASTNQTSMYLCASSLVASGGAYEQYFGPGTRLTVT.

This clone was seen only a few times. V is TRBV7-2 and J is TRBJ2-1; TRBD2 agrees at 12 bases. CDR1 is SGHTA and CDR2 is FQGNSA in the germline V gene. The CDR3 spans 15 residues. The V gene end was trimmed by 5 bases and the J gene end by 3 bases; junction bases not matched to a gene: 2. In DNA form, the CDR3 reads TGTGCCAGCAGCCGGACTAGCGGGAACTACAATGAGCAGTTCTTC. Translation: CASSRTSGNYNEQFF.

The gene calls are TRBV6-5 and TRBJ1-2, with 8 bases that match TRBD1. This CDR3 spans 15 amino acids. J gave up 3 bases and V 0 bases, and 3 bases lay outside the gene matches. The germline CDR1 and CDR2 sequences are MNHEY and SVGAGI. CDR3 DNA sequence: TGTGCCAGCAGTTACTCCCAGGGGGCGGACTATGGCTACACCTTC. The encoded protein is CASSYSQGADYGYTF.

CDR3 region: CSVEEVGGGRMNTEAFF. CDR3 nucleotide sequence: TGCAGCGTTGAAGAGGTAGGGGGCGGGCGGATGAACACTGAAGCTTTCTTT. The chain combines TRBV29-1 with TRBJ1-1; 7 bases fit TRBD1. The CDR3 runs 17 residues. Germline CDR1 SQVTM, CDR2 ANQGSEA. Trimming cost V 0 bases and J 0 bases; bases outside gene matches: 10.

This clone was counted a few times. This sequence joins TRBV27 and TRBJ1-6; no clear D. From germline, CDR1 is MNHEY and CDR2 SMNVEV (reference sequence). This CDR3 spans 14 amino acids. V dropped 3 bases and J dropped 6 bases, with 9 bases sitting between them. The CDR3 protein is CASSFVYSNSPLHF. CDR3 DNA: TGTGCCAGCAGTTTCGTGTACTCTAATTCACCCCTCCACTTT.

This clone was seen more than once but under ten times. The chain links TRBV5-4 to TRBJ2-7; the match to TRBD1 covers 11 bases. With V trimmed by 4 bases and J by 3 bases, 3 bases remained unmatched. The CDR3 spans 14 residues. The germline V gene encodes CDR1 SGHNT and CDR2 YYREEE (reference sequence). The CDR3 DNA is TGTGCCAGCAGCCGGGGACAGGGGGTCTACGAGCAGTACTTC. Its protein product is CASSRGQGVYEQYF.